This T cell receptor (beta chain) emerged from a study of T-cell reconstitution after alpha-beta-depleted transplantation in children. Whole-study results and caveats: Recipient T cells and thymic progenitors that survived gave rise to the high TCRbeta diversity observed at day 60 in some patients. T-cell numbers and diversity one year post-transplant derived largely from freshly generated T cells. By about two months after transplant, alpha-beta T cells reportedly arose from several hundred graft clones that had expanded.

The CDR3 extends over 12 amino acids. Trimming removed 3 bases from V and 4 bases from J, with 8 bases in between. Germline CDR1 and CDR2: SGHRS and YFSETQ. Unique molecular identifiers featured in how the TCRbeta library was prepared. TCRdb re-called the PCR reads with MiXCR, one entry per CDR3 protein. This table holds approximately 70,000 distinct CDR3 sequences, 4.9% found once. This clonotype was picked up many times. What it recognizes is unknown. The sequences come from PBMCs, mostly from graft donor cells, collected 180 days after TCRalphabeta/CD19-depleted stem cell transplant. This TCR was sampled from a boy in the first two years of life who had a stem cell transplant for acute myeloid leukemia, so the T cells may come from the graft donor. The rearrangement links TRBV5-1 to TRBJ2-7; D is perhaps TRBD1 or TRBD2 (5 bases each). The CDR3 bases are TGCGCCAGCAGCTGGGGGACGTACGAGCAGTACTTC. Protein product: CASSWGTYEQYF.